This passage covers 13 T cell receptor beta chains from one sample sequenced in a study of cytomegalovirus exposure and HLA in healthy donors. A multiplex PCR was run with 60 Vbeta primers and 13 Jbeta primers. TCRdb's copy holds only in-frame clones and misses some; the assay was immunoSEQ multiplex PCR. In the table there are 130,000 to 150,000 clones, roughly 80% of which are singletons. Sequencing was performed on PBMCs. The receptor set was obtained from a man aged 35 to 55 in good health and CMV-seropositive.

The chain has TRBV19 and TRBJ1-1, with 8 bases lining up with TRBD1. Germline CDR1 is LNHDA and CDR2 is SQIVND (reference sequence). The trim removed 5 bases at V and 4 bases at J, leaving 3 bases unmatched. The CDR3 length is 13 residues. CDR3 DNA sequence: TGTGCCAGTAGTGACAGGGGTGGCACTGAAGCTTTCTTT. Translation gives CASSDRGGTEAFF.

This clone was observed once. The chain recombines TRBV6-4 with TRBJ1-4; D not certain. This CDR3 contains 13 residues. CDR1 MRHNA and CDR2 SNTAGT come from the germline V gene. V gave up 5 bases and J gave up 7 bases, with 11 bases separating them. CDR3 sequence (DNA): TGTGCCAGCAGTCTAAATGAGGGTGAAAAACTGTTTTTT. Translation gives CASSLNEGEKLFF.

This clone has more than one count but fewer than ten. The V and J genes are TRBV7-8 and TRBJ2-7; 7 bases are a match to TRBD2. Germline V gene lookup returns CDR1 SGHVS and CDR2 FQNEAQ. Germline trimming cut 6 bases from V and 7 bases from J; bases unmatched to any gene: 9. CDR3 length equals 13 residues. The CDR3 spells CASRYSGGEEQYF. CDR3 bases: TGTGCCAGCAGGTATTCGGGGGGAGAAGAGCAGTACTTC. Full variable domain (outside the CDR3, taken from reference TRBV7-8 and TRBJ2-7): GAGVSQSPRYKVAKRGQDVALRCDPISGHVSLFWYQQALGQGPEFLTYFQNEAQLDKSGLPSDRFFAERPEGSVSTLKIQRTQQEDSAVYLCASRYSGGEEQYFGPGTRLTVT.

The chain couples TRBV6-1 to TRBJ2-5, with 8 nucleotides matching TRBD1. The germline V gene encodes CDR1 MNHNS and CDR2 SASEGT. V was clipped by 10 bases and J by 5 bases; unmatched bases: 12. CDR3 size: 14 residues. This chain's CDR3 is CAIKSPGGLETQYF. The CDR3 DNA sequence: TGTGCCATCAAAAGCCCAGGGGGCTTGGAGACCCAGTACTTC.

The gene calls are TRBV7-6 and TRBJ2-2; D not certain. Trimming pared 4 bases from V and 3 bases from J, leaving 3 bases between. The germline V gene has CDR1 SGHVS and CDR2 FNYEAQ. This CDR3 has 12 amino acids. The CDR3 loop reads CASSSYTGELFF. In DNA, the CDR3 is TGTGCCAGCAGCTCATACACCGGGGAGCTGTTTTTT. The variable domain in full, completed from reference TRBV7-6 and TRBJ2-2, reads GAGVSQSPRYKVTKRGQDVALRCDPISGHVSLYWYRQALGQGPEFLTYFNYEAQQDKSGLPNDRFSAERPEGSISTLTIQRTEQRDSAMYRCASSSYTGELFFGEGSRLTVL.

This chain connects TRBV5-6 to TRBJ1-3; 7 bases fit TRBD1. Germline CDR1 and CDR2: SGHDT and YYEEEE. V shed 0 bases and J 0 bases; nucleotides not matched to a gene: 3. CDR3 length equals 16 residues. CDR3 coding DNA: TGTGCCAGCAGCTTGGTAGAGGGGGCCTCTGGAAACACCATATATTTT. It yields the protein CASSLVEGASGNTIYF.

This chain uses TRBV2 with TRBJ2-1, with TRBD2 matching 9 bases. The CDR3 covers 15 residues. The V segment lost 7 bases and the J segment 3 bases; nucleotides outside the gene matches: 7. CDR1 and CDR2 from the germline V gene are SNHLY and FYNNEI. Here the CDR3 reads CASIAELAGYNEQFF. The CDR3 DNA sequence: TGTGCCAGCATCGCGGAACTAGCGGGCTACAATGAGCAGTTCTTC.

This clone was recorded once. The genes are TRBV18 and TRBJ2-1; 10 nucleotides line up with TRBD2. The germline V gene has CDR1 KGHSH and CDR2 LQKENI. The J segment lost 5 bases and the V segment lost 2 bases, leaving 6 bases of the junction unmatched. The CDR3 contains 16 residues. CDR3 DNA: TGTGCCAGCTCACCAAGAGCGGGGGGGCTTAACAATGAGCAGTTCTTC. Encoded protein: CASSPRAGGLNNEQFF.

V gene TRBV13 combines with J gene TRBJ1-2; D possibly corresponds to TRBD1 (6 bases). The CDR3 runs 14 residues. The V gene's germline CDR1 is PRHDT and CDR2 FYEKMQ (reference sequence). Trimming left V 3 bases short and J 1 base short, with 9 bases between. CDR3 in DNA: TGTGCCAGCAGCTTGGACAGCCTTAACTATGGCTACACCTTC. This gives the protein CASSLDSLNYGYTF.

This clone has only a few counts. This chain links TRBV11-2 with TRBJ1-5, with a possible D match to TRBD1 (6 bases). Germline V lookup: CDR1 SGHAT, CDR2 FQNNGV. Deletions cut 5 bases from V and 6 bases from J, with 8 bases between. CDR3 length: 12 residues. The CDR3 protein is CASSQGGQPQHF. CDR3 DNA: TGTGCCAGCAGCCAAGGGGGTCAGCCCCAGCATTTT.

The chain is built from TRBV7-9 and TRBJ2-5; 8 bases match TRBD1. The J call may not be correct, given that the DNA end is closer to TRBJ2-7. The CDR3 extends over 14 amino acids. CDR1 SEHNR and CDR2 FQNEAQ come from the germline V gene (reference sequence). The CDR3 nucleotides are TGTGCCAGCAGCATAAGTGGACAGGGCTACGAGCAGTACTTC. This translates into CASSISGQGYEQYF.

The V gene is TRBV4-1, the J gene TRBJ2-7; 7 bases map to TRBD2. After removal of 0 bases from V and 5 bases from J, the junction contained 7 bases not matched to a gene. Germline assignment: CDR1 MGHRA and CDR2 YSYEKL. The CDR3 extends over 15 amino acids. CDR3 in amino acids: CASSQEWGGGNEQYF. For the CDR3, the DNA is TGCGCCAGCAGCCAAGAATGGGGGGGAGGCAACGAGCAGTACTTC.

This rearrangement joins TRBV28 to TRBJ2-1, with D possibly being TRBD1 (5 bases). The V and J ends lost 2 bases and 12 bases respectively, with 14 bases between them. The CDR3 totals 13 residues. Per germline, CDR1 MDHEN and CDR2 SYDVKM. The CDR3: CASSLKSDTGQFF. CDR3 DNA: TGTGCCAGCAGTTTAAAGTCGGACACAGGGCAGTTCTTC.